This entry lists 5 T cell receptor beta chains sequenced from one sample in a study of T cell changes during pregnancy in multiple sclerosis. Measured with immunoSEQ multiplex PCR; TCRdb has only the in-frame clones, and not every one. The table has under 45,000 clones, about 88% seen once. This sample comprised CD8+ T cells from peripheral blood mononuclear cells, obtained in the first trimester of pregnancy. The origin of the receptors is a female donor with multiple sclerosis, enrolled in a pregnancy study.

V and J are TRBV10-3 and TRBJ2-2; the D gene is possibly TRBD2 (6 bases). V lost 2 bases to trimming and J lost 7 bases, with 26 bases between them. The CDR3 runs 19 residues. Germline V gene data show CDR1 as ENHRY and CDR2 as SYGVKD. The CDR3 reads CAISEVAATGGGVGGELFF. The CDR3 nucleotides are TGTGCCATCAGTGAGGTCGCGGCAACAGGCGGCGGGGTAGGCGGGGAGCTGTTTTTT.

The CDR3, as DNA: TGTGCCAGCAGCCTTGGGCAGGGGTTTCAGCCCCAGCATTTT. Translated, it gives CASSLGQGFQPQHF. The chain employs TRBV5-6 and TRBJ1-5, with D maybe TRBD1 (6 bases). Germline V gene data show CDR1 as SGHDT and CDR2 as YYEEEE. The CDR3 spans 14 residues. Trimming removed 4 bases at V and 6 bases at J, with 14 bases between. The full variable domain, in which reference TRBV5-6 and TRBJ1-5 provide the parts outside the CDR3, is DAGVTQSPTHLIKTRGQQVTLRCSPKSGHDTVSWYQQALGQGPQFIFQYYEEEERQRGNFPDRFSGHQFPNYSSELNVNALLLGDSALYLCASSLGQGFQPQHFGDGTRLSIL.

V usage is TRBV7-2 and J usage is TRBJ2-7; a possible D gene is TRBD2 (5 bases). Trimming took 2 bases from V and 4 from J, leaving 15 bases between them. The CDR3 is 15 residues long. Per germline, CDR1 SGHTA and CDR2 FQGNSA. For the CDR3, the DNA is TGTGCCAGCAGCTTATTGGCCTTAACGGGGTACGAGCAGTACTTC. Translation: CASSLLALTGYEQYF. The whole variable domain, filled in from reference TRBV7-2 and TRBJ2-7, reads GAGVSQSPSNKVTEKGKDVELRCDPISGHTALYWYRQSLGQGLEFLIYFQGNSAPDKSGLPSDRFSAERTGGSVSTLTIQRTQQEDSAVYLCASSLLALTGYEQYFGPGTRLTVT.

In nucleotides, the CDR3 is TGTGCCAGCAGCCCCCCGGGACTGCCTTCGAATACGCAGTATTTT. Amino acids: CASSPPGLPSNTQYF. The chain links TRBV27 to TRBJ2-3; D is possibly TRBD2 (6 bases). Germline V gene sequence: CDR1 MNHEY, CDR2 SMNVEV (reference sequence). Deletions cut 6 bases from V and 7 bases from J, with 20 bases between. The CDR3 consists of 15 residues.

The V gene is TRBV7-9, the J gene TRBJ1-5; D perhaps matches TRBD1 (5 bases). This CDR3 has 15 amino acids. Between the trimmed V and J ends, which lost 6 bases and 7 bases, there was a span of 19 bases. CDR1 is SEHNR, CDR2 FQNEAQ, per germline (reference sequence). CDR3 nucleotide sequence: TGTGCCAGCAGTTTGGGGGGAAGTTTGGTACAGCCCCAGCATTTT. Encoded protein: CASSLGGSLVQPQHF.